One sample yielded the 12 T cell receptor beta chains listed below, sequenced in a study of shared clonotypes between healthy human individuals. Profiling relied on immunoSEQ multiplex PCR, and the TCRdb table lists in-frame clones only, not all of them. The sample holds about 1.1 million clones, 70% to 80% seen once. The sample comprised memory CD4+ T cells from PBMCs. This sample's subset: CD45RA-negative fraction. These receptors came from a man aged 18 to 29 in good health. Some clones in this sample may be carry-over from other donors' samples.

A few counts support this clone. This sequence joins TRBV30 and TRBJ1-1; D might be TRBD1 (5 bases). The ends were cut back, 5 bases at V and 5 bases at J, with 15 bases in the middle. The CDR3 length is 13 residues. Germline CDR1 and CDR2: GTSNPN and SVGIG (reference sequence). Here the CDR3 reads CAWDLREGTEAFF. CDR3 nucleotides: TGTGCCTGGGACCTCAGGGAGGGAACTGAAGCTTTCTTT.

The CDR3, as DNA: TGTGCCAGCACCCCCGGTCGGGGGGCGTTCGGCTACACCTTC. It specifies CASTPGRGAFGYTF. The chain carries TRBV28 and TRBJ1-2; TRBD1 might be the D (6 bases). CDR3 length: 14 residues. Germline loops: CDR1 MDHEN, CDR2 SYDVKM. Trimming took off 7 bases at V and 8 bases at J, with 20 bases between the two ends.

This chain connects TRBV7-2 to TRBJ2-1; 8 bases map to TRBD1. The CDR3 is 17 amino acids. Germline CDR1 and CDR2: SGHTA and FQGNSA. V shed 1 base, J shed 0 bases, and the junction held 5 bases outside the gene matches. The CDR3 spells CASSLGRDRRSYNEQFF. The CDR3 region has the DNA TGTGCCAGCAGCTTAGGGAGGGACAGGCGCTCCTACAATGAGCAGTTCTTC.

To note about this clone: This is likely an artifact of a read error, given a far larger clone one base away. The DNA of the CDR3 is TGTGCCAGCAGCTTGGGAGGGGGCGATCAGCCCCAGCATTTT. It translates to CASSLGGGDQPQHF. The J gene is TRBJ1-5, the V gene TRBV5-6; the match to TRBD1 covers 7 bases. This CDR3 is built from 14 residues. Germline V gives CDR1 SGHDT, CDR2 YYEEEE. V was clipped by 0 bases and J by 5 bases; unmatched bases: 2.

The chain carries TRBV30 and TRBJ2-7; 8 nucleotides line up with TRBD2. The V and J ends lost 7 bases and 5 bases, in that order; junction bases with no gene match: 7. In germline, CDR1 is GTSNPN, CDR2 SVGIG (reference sequence). The CDR3 runs 12 residues. CDR3 amino acids: CASQAGVHEQYF. CDR3 bases: TGTGCCTCGCAAGCGGGAGTCCACGAGCAGTACTTC.

The chain recombines TRBV6-6 with TRBJ2-7; weak D call: TRBD2 (5 bases). CDR3 size: 15 residues. Germline values: CDR1 MNHNY, CDR2 SVGAGI (reference sequence). The ends were cut back, 0 bases at V and 2 bases at J, with 11 bases in the middle. The CDR3 sequence is CASSYSGGTAYEQYF. The CDR3 DNA is TGTGCCAGCAGTTACTCCGGAGGCACGGCCTACGAGCAGTACTTC.

The chain couples TRBV6-1 to TRBJ1-2; D is uncertain. The CDR3 has 14 residues. V dropped 5 bases and J dropped 5 bases, with 15 bases sitting between them. Germline CDR1 MNHNS, CDR2 SASEGT. CDR3: CASSSQKGGYGYTF. As DNA, the CDR3 is TGTGCCAGCAGTTCCCAAAAGGGAGGGTATGGCTACACCTTC.

The CDR3 DNA sequence: TGTGCCAGCAGGTTACTCCTAGCGGGATCCTACGAGCAGTACTTC. Translation gives CASRLLLAGSYEQYF. This chain uses TRBV6-1 with TRBJ2-5; 9 bases are shared with TRBD2. The better agreement between TRBJ2-7 and the DNA end casts doubt on the J call. This CDR3 spans 15 amino acids. Germline values: CDR1 MNHNS, CDR2 SASEGT.

The V gene is TRBV7-6, the J gene TRBJ2-3; the D is unclear. CDR1 is SGHVS and CDR2 is FNYEAQ in the germline V gene. V was cut by 5 bases and J by 5 bases, with 11 bases left in between. CDR3 length: 13 amino acids. The CDR3 is CASSAPGLDTQYF. The CDR3, as DNA: TGTGCCAGCAGCGCTCCCGGGTTAGATACGCAGTATTTT. The complete variable domain, with remaining parts taken from reference TRBV7-6 and TRBJ2-3, reads GAGVSQSPRYKVTKRGQDVALRCDPISGHVSLYWYRQALGQGPEFLTYFNYEAQQDKSGLPNDRFSAERPEGSISTLTIQRTEQRDSAMYRCASSAPGLDTQYFGPGTRLTVL.

The chain employs TRBV28 and TRBJ2-3, with D possibly TRBD2 on 6 matching bases. The CDR3 contains 14 residues. Germline CDR1 MDHEN, CDR2 SYDVKM. With 4 bases removed from V and 3 bases from J, the gap between germline ends came to 11 bases. The CDR3, as DNA: TGTGCCAGCAGTTGGCCGGGACTTACAGATACGCAGTATTTT. Amino acid sequence: CASSWPGLTDTQYF.

The chain couples TRBV9 to TRBJ2-7; 12 bases line up with TRBD2. Per the germline V gene, CDR1 is SGDLS and CDR2 is YYNGEE. This CDR3 region has 17 residues. Losses at the gene ends were 0 bases for V and 7 bases for J; bases not matched to a gene: 11. CDR3 region: CASSVGLAGAMGREQYF. As DNA, the CDR3 is TGTGCCAGCAGCGTAGGACTAGCGGGAGCCATGGGAAGGGAGCAGTACTTC.

The chain is built from TRBV9 and TRBJ1-1; weak D call: TRBD1 (6 bases). The CDR3 sequence is 15 residues long. V was trimmed by 0 bases and J by 4 bases, leaving 13 bases between them. Germline V gives CDR1 SGDLS, CDR2 YYNGEE. This chain's CDR3 is CASSVAPRGVTEAFF. In nucleotides, the CDR3 is TGTGCCAGCAGCGTAGCTCCCAGGGGTGTCACTGAAGCTTTCTTT.